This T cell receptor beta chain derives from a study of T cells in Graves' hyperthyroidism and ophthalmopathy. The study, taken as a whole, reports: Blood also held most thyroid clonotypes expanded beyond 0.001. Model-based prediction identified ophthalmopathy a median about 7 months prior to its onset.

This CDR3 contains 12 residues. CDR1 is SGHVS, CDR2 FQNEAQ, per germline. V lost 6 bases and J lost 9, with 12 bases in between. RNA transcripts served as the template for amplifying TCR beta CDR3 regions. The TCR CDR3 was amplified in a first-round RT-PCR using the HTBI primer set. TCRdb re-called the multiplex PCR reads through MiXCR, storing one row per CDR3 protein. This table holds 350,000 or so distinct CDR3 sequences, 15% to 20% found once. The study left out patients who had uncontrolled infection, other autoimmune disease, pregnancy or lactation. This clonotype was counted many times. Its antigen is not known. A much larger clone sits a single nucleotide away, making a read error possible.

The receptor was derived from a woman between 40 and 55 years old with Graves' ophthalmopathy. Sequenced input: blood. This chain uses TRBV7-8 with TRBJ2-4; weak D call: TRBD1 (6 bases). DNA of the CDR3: TGTGCCAGCAGTCCCACAGGGAGCATTCAGTACTTC. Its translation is CASSPTGSIQYF.